This T cell receptor beta chain originates from a study of T-cell reconstitution after alpha-beta-depleted transplantation in children. This clonotype has at least ten counts. Germline CDR1 and CDR2: SGHRS and YFSETQ. The CDR3 is 14 residues long. The V and J ends lost 4 bases and 5 bases, in that order; junction bases with no gene match: 6. Unique molecular identifiers were incorporated into the prepared TCRbeta library. One entry per CDR3 protein results from TCRdb running MiXCR on the PCR reads. The data show around 670,000 distinct CDR3 sequences, around 13% seen once. This material consisted of PBMCs, taken before TCRalphabeta/CD19-depleted stem cell transplant. This clonotype originated in a girl aged 2 to 10 with congenital amegakaryocytic thrombocytopenia, due to receive a stem cell transplant. The gene calls are TRBV5-1 and TRBJ2-7; TRBD1 matches 10 bases. The CDR3 spells CASSQGQGNHEQYF. CDR3 bases: TGCGCCAGCAGCCAGGGACAGGGGAACCACGAGCAGTACTTC.